The clone carrying this T cell receptor (beta chain) was detected only once. Method: immunoSEQ multiplex PCR; TCRdb's copy keeps in-frame clones and lacks some. The sample shows about 1 million clones, around four fifths of them seen only once. The length of the CDR3 is 16 residues. Per germline, CDR1 SGHNT and CDR2 YYREEE (reference sequence). Germline trimming cut 4 bases from V and 3 bases from J; bases unmatched to any gene: 6. The data belong to a study of shared clonotypes between healthy human individuals. The rearrangement uses TRBV5-4 and TRBJ2-1; 11 bases agree with TRBD2. Input material: memory CD4+ T cells sorted from blood. Subset noted: CD45RA-negative fraction. The TCR sequence derives from a man aged 18 to 35 in good health. The CDR3 reads CASSQIAGGYYNEQFF. The CDR3 region has the DNA TGTGCCAGCAGCCAAATAGCGGGGGGGTACTACAATGAGCAGTTCTTC.